This paragraph reports one TCR beta chain. What it binds is unknown. These data belong to a study of cytomegalovirus exposure and HLA in healthy donors. General study points: Per published reports, the classifier diagnosed cytomegalovirus status with high specificity and sensitivity. In an earlier analysis, productive rearrangement rates for most beta V segments clustered near 90% or 30%. It was taken for granted in presence/absence analyses that sequencing depth across donors was roughly uniform. Sequencing had likely introduced a cluster of highly shared sequence variants as an artifact.

Trimming shortened V by 5 bases and J by 2 bases, and 19 bases separated the two germline ends. The CDR3 has 16 residues. Germline values: CDR1 SEHNR, CDR2 FQNEAQ (reference sequence). The PCR ran on 60 Vbeta and 13 Jbeta primers. Profiling relied on immunoSEQ multiplex PCR, and the TCRdb table lists in-frame clones only, not all of them. The sample lists under 40,000 clones; about 80% were seen once. The V gene is TRBV7-9, the J gene TRBJ2-7; a possible D gene is TRBD1 (8 bases). The material sequenced was PBMCs. The clonotype originates from a male donor in good health and CMV-seronegative. The CDR3 loop is CASSVGHRGGTYEQYF. In DNA, the CDR3 is TGTGCCAGCAGCGTGGGTCACAGGGGGGGAACCTACGAGCAGTACTTC.